This TCR beta chain is from a study of shared clonotypes between healthy human individuals (dated by TCRdb to 2019 to 2021). Study-level background: The cohort comprised a couple of women and a few men aged 18 to 49 years. Per donor, leukapheresis produced somewhere between about 0.9 and 10 billion PBMCs. Blood TCR repertoires of four to six healthy adults were deeply sequenced to estimate repertoire size and the extent of clonotype sharing between individuals. Different laboratories and diverse techniques were used to prepare libraries and sequence TCR repertoires, to increase sequencing depth and limit assay-specific biases. For each donor, CD4 naive and CD4 memory were each run on three plates, CD8 naive on two plates, and CD8 memory on one plate.

The donors were healthy, HIV-negative adults who had no recently reported acute infections or vaccinations. Every donor was a Caucasian adult residing in Nashville, Tennessee, USA. CD4+ T cells were enriched by magnetic negative selection, after which naive cells were positively selected on CD45RA and the negative fraction was taken as the memory subset. Blood was obtained by leukapheresis, after which PBMCs were separated by Ficoll-Histopaque density gradient centrifugation and cryopreserved in liquid nitrogen vapor phase. Analytical flow cytometry was used to check the purity and quantity of every magnetically sorted T cell population. Each sorted fraction had its genomic DNA isolated and then quantified by UV absorbance on a Nanodrop 2000c. Taken from cysteine to phenylalanine, the CDR3 has 12 residues. The kept DNA is CDR3 alone, 36 bases in frame from the first base. CDR1 is given as KGHSH and CDR2 as LQKENI, both from the germline V gene. V and J lose 5 bases and 10 bases, and a span of 12 bases separates them.

Using the deep immunoSEQ assay, multiplex PCR amplified TCR CDR3 regions from genomic DNA. Extracted genomic DNA from each cell subset was distributed evenly across all wells of several immunoSEQ 96-well plates, and each plate was treated as a replicate. Each replicate PCR for sorted subsets received roughly 0.2 ug genomic DNA, equal to some 32,000 T cell genomes. The purified libraries were quantified using a Qubit 3.0 fluorometer, sized with a Bioanalyzer 2100, and then quantified again using the KAPA Library Quantification kit. A separate single-read 150-cycle Illumina NextSeq 550 flow cell was used to sequence each immunoSEQ 96-well plate. The original pipeline was this. Because the immunoSEQ output included only junctional sequences and no quality scores, the filtering could not be the same as the filtering used for full-length reads. Sequences were annotated with PyIR, a Python wrapper for IgBLAST v1.9, and V/J genes and CDR3 were assigned using IMGT germline references. Reads with weak V/J assignments (E-value above 1e-6), missing CDR3, stop codons, out-of-frame junctions, or ambiguous translated residues were removed. V3J clonotypes were defined as sequences sharing the same inferred V gene, J gene, and CDR3 amino acid sequence. The percentage overlap between two repertoires was calculated by dividing the number of shared unique clonotypes by the size of the smaller repertoire. RTK rarefaction, the Chao1 estimator, and Recon v2.1 estimates of unobserved clonotypes were used to assess repertoire richness. OLGA was used to compute generation probabilities for all TCRbeta clonotypes that the gDNA method yielded from a handful of donors. The immuneACCESS repertoire file appears here via TCRdb, limited to in-frame rearrangements. These files lack a portion of the clones; in checked studies, under half of the deficit traces to unresolved V genes, and the cause of the others is not known. Clone size and the V and J calls come from that table; the DNA yielded D and trimming. For this sample there are 2 million to 2.5 million clones; 90% to 96% appear just once. Roughly 0.13% of the sample comes from the top ten.

Here is what the overall study found, with its caveats: Higher generation probabilities were observed for clonotypes shared by all four sorted-subset donors than for non-shared clonotypes. Sampling was limited to blood, and TCR repertoires in tissue likely differ from TCR repertoires in blood. Rarefaction of sorted-subset datasets indicated incomplete sequencing despite the large sequencing depth. Because the study included only a small number of donors, the genetic and exposure-history diversity represented was limited. Naive subsets generally had larger estimated clonotype richness than memory subsets. Pairwise subsampling led to the expectation that sequencing depth would affect the degree of clonotype sharing among donors. When several donors were compared, the shared fraction of clonotypes was around 5% for naive CD4, approximately 3.5% for naive CD8, 2.3% for memory CD4, and 0.4% for memory CD8.

As for this clone: Its antigen specificity is not known. No per-base quality is available; no much larger clone lies one base away.

This chain joins TRBV18 to TRBJ2-1, and perhaps TRBD2 as D gene, on 6 matching bases. Sequenced input: naive CD4+ T cells sorted from blood. Explained via the paper, the cell subset or site label denotes: CD45RA+ positively selected. The sequence was obtained from a man in his late teens or twenties in good health. The CDR3 has the sequence CASSSTSSEQFF. The DNA sequence reads TGTGCCAGCTCATCTACTAGCAGCGAGCAGTTCTTC.